The present T cell receptor beta chain was sequenced within a study of shared clonotypes between healthy human individuals. Whole-study context: Ranging from 18 to 49 in age, donors were two women and three men. Three plates were used per donor for CD4 naive, three for CD4 memory, two for CD8 naive and one for CD8 memory.

Subsets obtained from CD4+ cells comprised CD45RA+ naive and CD45RA-negative memory cells. Deletions cut 7 bases from V and 4 bases from J, with 13 bases between. CDR1 LNHDA and CDR2 SQIVND come from the germline V gene (reference sequence). CDR3 length: 13 amino acids. The repertoire was sequenced with immunoSEQ multiplex PCR; TCRdb's copy has only in-frame clones and lacks some. The data hold 2.3 million or so clones, with approximately 95% observed a single time. The source material was naive CD4+ T cells from PBMCs. Subset here: CD45RA+ positively selected. The chain links TRBV19 to TRBJ1-2; the D gene is possibly TRBD1 (6 bases). The sequence was obtained from a young man in good health. Some clones in this sample may be carry-over from other donors' samples. CDR3 DNA: TGTGCCAGTACCCCAGGGGTAGGCTATGGCTACACCTTC. It encodes CASTPGVGYGYTF.